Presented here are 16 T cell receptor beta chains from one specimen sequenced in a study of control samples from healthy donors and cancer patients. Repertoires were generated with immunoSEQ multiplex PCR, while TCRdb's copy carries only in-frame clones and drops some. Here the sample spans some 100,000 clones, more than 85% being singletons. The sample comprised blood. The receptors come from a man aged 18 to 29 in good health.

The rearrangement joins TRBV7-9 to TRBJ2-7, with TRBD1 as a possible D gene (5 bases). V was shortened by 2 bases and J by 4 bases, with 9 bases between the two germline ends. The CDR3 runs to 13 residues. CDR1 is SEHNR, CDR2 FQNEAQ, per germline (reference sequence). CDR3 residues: CASSLTGTYEQYF. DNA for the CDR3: TGTGCCAGCAGCTTAACAGGAACATACGAGCAGTACTTC.

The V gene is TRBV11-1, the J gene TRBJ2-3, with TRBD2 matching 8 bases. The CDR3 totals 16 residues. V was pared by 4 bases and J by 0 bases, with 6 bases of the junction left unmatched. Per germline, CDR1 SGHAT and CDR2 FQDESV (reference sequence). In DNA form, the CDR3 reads TGTGCCAGCAGCTCCAACGGCGGGGGGAGCACAGATACGCAGTATTTT. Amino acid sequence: CASSSNGGGSTDTQYF.

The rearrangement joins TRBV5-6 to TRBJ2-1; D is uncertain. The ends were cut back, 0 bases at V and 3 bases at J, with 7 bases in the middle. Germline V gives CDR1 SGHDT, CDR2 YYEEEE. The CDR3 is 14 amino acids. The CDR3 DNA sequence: TGTGCCAGCAGCTTGGAACAGTACTACAATGAGCAGTTCTTC. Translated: CASSLEQYYNEQFF.

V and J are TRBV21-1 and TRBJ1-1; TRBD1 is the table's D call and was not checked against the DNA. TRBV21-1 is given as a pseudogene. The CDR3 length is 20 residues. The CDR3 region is CASSKEGAKTGGDGNTEAFF. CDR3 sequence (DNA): TGTGCCAGCAGCAAGGAAGGCGCCAAAACAGGGGGAGATGGGAACACTGAAGCTTTCTTT.

The DNA of the CDR3 is TGTGCCAGCAGTGACTCGAGTATCGGGACAGGGGGCGGTGGCTACACCTTC. Translation: CASSDSSIGTGGGGYTF. The rearrangement joins TRBV6-4 to TRBJ1-2, with 12 bases matching TRBD1. The CDR3 totals 17 residues. CDR1 MRHNA and CDR2 SNTAGT come from the germline V gene. J gave up 7 bases and V 0 bases, and 9 bases lay outside the gene matches.

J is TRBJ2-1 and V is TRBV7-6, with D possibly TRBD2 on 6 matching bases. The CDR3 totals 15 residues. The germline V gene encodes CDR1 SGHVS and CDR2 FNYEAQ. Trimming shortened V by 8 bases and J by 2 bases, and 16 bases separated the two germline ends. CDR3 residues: CASSGGRDAYNEQFF. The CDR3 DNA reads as TGTGCCAGCTCCGGAGGGAGAGACGCCTACAATGAGCAGTTCTTC.

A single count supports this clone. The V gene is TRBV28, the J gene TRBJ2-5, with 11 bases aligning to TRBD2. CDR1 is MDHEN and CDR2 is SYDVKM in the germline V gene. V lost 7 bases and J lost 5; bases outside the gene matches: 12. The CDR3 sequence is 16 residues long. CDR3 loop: CASNPLAGDAGETQYF. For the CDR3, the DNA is TGTGCCAGCAACCCACTAGCGGGAGATGCGGGGGAGACCCAGTACTTC.

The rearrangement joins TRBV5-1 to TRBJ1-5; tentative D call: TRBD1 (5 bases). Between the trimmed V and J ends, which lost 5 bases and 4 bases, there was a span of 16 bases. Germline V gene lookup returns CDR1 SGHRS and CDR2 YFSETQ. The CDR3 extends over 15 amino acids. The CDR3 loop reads CASRPGTGKNQPQHF. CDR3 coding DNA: TGCGCCAGCAGACCCGGGACGGGGAAGAATCAGCCCCAGCATTTT. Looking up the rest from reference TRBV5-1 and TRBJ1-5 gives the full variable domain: KAGVTQTPRYLIKTRGQQVTLSCSPISGHRSVSWYQQTPGQGLQFLFEYFSETQRNKGNFPGRFSGRQFSNSRSEMNVSTLELGDSALYLCASRPGTGKNQPQHFGDGTRLSIL.

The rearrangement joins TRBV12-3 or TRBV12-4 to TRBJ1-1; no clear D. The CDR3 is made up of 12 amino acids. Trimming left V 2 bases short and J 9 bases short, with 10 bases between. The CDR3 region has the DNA TGTGCCAGCAGTTTATACGGTCAGCAAGCTTTCTTT. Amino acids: CASSLYGQQAFF.

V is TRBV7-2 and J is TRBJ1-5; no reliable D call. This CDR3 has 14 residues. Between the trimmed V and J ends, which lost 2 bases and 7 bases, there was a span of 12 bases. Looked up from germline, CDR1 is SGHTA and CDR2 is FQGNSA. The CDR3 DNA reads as TGTGCCAGCAGCTTAAGCCGGGGAGGGCAGCCCCAGCATTTT. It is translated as CASSLSRGGQPQHF.

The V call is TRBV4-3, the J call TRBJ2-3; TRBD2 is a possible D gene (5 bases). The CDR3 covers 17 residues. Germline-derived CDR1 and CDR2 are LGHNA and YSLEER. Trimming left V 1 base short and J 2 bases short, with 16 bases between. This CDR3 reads CASSQGYPGSFTDTQYF. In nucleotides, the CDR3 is TGCGCCAGCAGCCAAGGATACCCGGGATCTTTCACAGATACGCAGTATTTT.

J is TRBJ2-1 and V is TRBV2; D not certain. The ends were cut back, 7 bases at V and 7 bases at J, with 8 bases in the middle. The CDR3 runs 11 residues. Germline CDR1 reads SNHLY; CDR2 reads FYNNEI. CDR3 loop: CASKEENEQFF. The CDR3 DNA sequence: TGTGCCAGCAAAGAAGAGAATGAGCAGTTCTTC.

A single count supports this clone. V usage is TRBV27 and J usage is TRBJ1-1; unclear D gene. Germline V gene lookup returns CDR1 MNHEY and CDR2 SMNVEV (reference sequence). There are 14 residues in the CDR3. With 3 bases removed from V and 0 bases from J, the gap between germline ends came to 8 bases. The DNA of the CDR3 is TGTGCCAGCAGTTTCTTTCCGTTGAACACTGAAGCTTTCTTT. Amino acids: CASSFFPLNTEAFF.

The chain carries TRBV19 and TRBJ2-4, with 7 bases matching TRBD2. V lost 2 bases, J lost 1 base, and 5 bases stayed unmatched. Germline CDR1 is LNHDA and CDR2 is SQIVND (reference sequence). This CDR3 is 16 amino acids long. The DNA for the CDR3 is TGTGCCAGTAGTATAAGCCCGGGAGGTGCCAAAAACATTCAGTACTTC. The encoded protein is CASSISPGGAKNIQYF. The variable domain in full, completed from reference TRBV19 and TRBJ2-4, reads DGGITQSPKYLFRKEGQNVTLSCEQNLNHDAMYWYRQDPGQGLRLIYYSQIVNDFQKGDIAEGYSVSREKKESFPLTVTSAQKNPTAFYLCASSISPGGAKNIQYFGAGTRLSVL.

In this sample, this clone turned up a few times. Here the CDR3 DNA reads TGTGCCAGTAGCTCGGAGAGTTACATGAACACTGAAGCTTTCTTT. It codes for CASSSESYMNTEAFF. V usage is TRBV19 and J usage is TRBJ1-1; D is ambiguous. The CDR3 runs to 15 residues. Germline values: CDR1 LNHDA, CDR2 SQIVND (reference sequence). Trimming left V 6 bases short and J 0 bases short, with 14 bases between.

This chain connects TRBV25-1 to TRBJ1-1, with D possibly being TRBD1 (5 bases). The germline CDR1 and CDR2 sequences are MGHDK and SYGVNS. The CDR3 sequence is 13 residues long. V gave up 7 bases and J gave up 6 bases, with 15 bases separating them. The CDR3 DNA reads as TGTGCCAGCACCGTAGGGGAGCGGGCTGAAGCTTTCTTT. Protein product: CASTVGERAEAFF. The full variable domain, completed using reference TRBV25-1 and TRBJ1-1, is EADIYQTPRYLVIGTGKKITLECSQTMGHDKMYWYQQDPGMELHLIHYSYGVNSTEKGDLSSESTVSRIRTEHFPLTLESARPSHTSQYLCASTVGERAEAFFGQGTRLTVV.